These T cell receptor beta chains were read from a single sample in a study of tissue T cells after allogeneic stem cell transplantation. Method: immunoSEQ multiplex PCR; TCRdb's copy keeps in-frame clones and lacks some. The table records roughly 9,700 clones, roughly three fifths of them present only once. The specimen comprised tissue from the ileum, sampled at autopsy. The receptors derive from a woman aged 18 to 50 with breast cancer. The CDR3 runs from the conserved cysteine through the conserved F or W. A D gene is named only where the DNA matches it firmly. Some rows mark clone size as missing; the rest say once, few, many or name a class of expanded clone.

V gene,J gene,D gene,clone size,CDR3 protein,CDR3 DNA
TRBV3-1/TRBV3-2,TRBJ2-7,-,once,CASSQGYEQYF,TGTGCCAGCAGCCAAGGGTACGAGCAGTACTTC
TRBV9,TRBJ2-3,TRBD2,-,CASSVAAGVGTDTQYF,TGTGCCAGCAGCGTAGCGGCGGGGGTGGGCACAGATACGCAGTATTTT
TRBV4-3,TRBJ2-3,TRBD2,once,CASVPGLAGEPTAQYF,TGCGCCAGCGTCCCGGGACTAGCGGGAGAGCCTACTGCGCAGTATTTT
TRBV5-1,TRBJ2-7,-,medium-sized,CASSLQGLGNEQYF,TGCGCCAGCAGCTTGCAGGGCCTGGGCAACGAGCAGTACTTC
TRBV7-9,TRBJ2-5,-,few,CASSMNSLPGKETQYF,TGTGCCAGCAGCATGAATAGCCTCCCGGGGAAAGAGACCCAGTACTTC
TRBV6-1,TRBJ2-2,-,-,CASSESFPNTGELFF,TGTGCCAGCAGTGAAAGTTTCCCGAACACCGGGGAGCTGTTTTTT
TRBV6-1,TRBJ1-5,-,few,CASRGGGQPQHF,TGTGCCAGCAGAGGGGGTGGTCAGCCCCAGCATTTT
TRBV6-1,TRBJ2-3,-,-,CASSEQPLNTQYF,TGTGCCAGCAGTGAACAGCCCTTGAATACGCAGTATTTT
TRBV7-2,TRBJ1-1,-,-,CASSLLGKAFF,TGTGCCAGCAGCTTGTTAGGGAAAGCTTTCTTT
TRBV30,TRBJ2-7,TRBD1,once,CAWSGQGATYEQYF,TGTGCCTGGAGTGGACAGGGGGCAACCTACGAGCAGTACTTC
TRBV6-5,TRBJ2-7,-,-,CASSWDNSYEQYF,TGTGCCAGCAGCTGGGACAACTCCTACGAGCAGTACTTC
TRBV11-2,TRBJ2-5,-,-,CASSSHPVSGETQYF,TGTGCCAGCAGCTCCCACCCGGTGAGCGGGGAGACCCAGTACTTC
TRBV4-3,TRBJ2-2,TRBD2,-,CASSHAAGRESGELFF,TGCGCCAGCAGCCACGCCGCGGGGAGGGAGAGCGGGGAGCTGTTTTTT
TRBV7-2,TRBJ2-2,TRBD1,-,CASSLYGGQGVSGELFF,TGTGCCAGCAGCTTATATGGGGGACAGGGGGTTTCCGGGGAGCTGTTTTTT
TRBV27,TRBJ2-7,-,-,CASSSPGAAYEQYF,TGTGCCAGCAGTTCCCCGGGGGCCGCCTACGAGCAGTACTTC
TRBV12-3/TRBV12-4,TRBJ1-4,TRBD1,-,CATTTGVEKLFF,TGTGCCACGACGACAGGGGTGGAAAAACTGTTTTTT
TRBV4-2,TRBJ2-1,-,-,CASSQEWTYPKQFF,TGTGCCAGCAGCCAAGAGTGGACCTACCCTAAGCAGTTCTTC
TRBV5-1,TRBJ2-2,-,-,CASSSSSTGELFF,TGCGCCAGCAGCTCATCGAGTACCGGGGAGCTGTTTTTT
TRBV2,TRBJ2-2,TRBD2,-,CASSAGTTSGELFF,TGTGCCAGCAGTGCCGGGACTACCTCCGGGGAGCTGTTTTTT
TRBV5-5,TRBJ1-1,TRBD1,-,CASSLGLTGGRRNTEAFF,TGTGCCAGCAGCTTGGGGCTTACAGGGGGCAGGCGGAACACTGAAGCTTTCTTT
TRBV4-2,TRBJ2-1,-,-,CASSQELAYNEQFF,TGTGCCAGCAGCCAAGAACTAGCCTACAATGAGCAGTTCTTC
TRBV5-4,TRBJ2-3,-,-,CASSPRTGNTDTQYF,TGTGCCAGCAGCCCACGGACTGGGAACACAGATACGCAGTATTTT
TRBV30,TRBJ2-6,-,medium-sized,CAWTNGGANVLTF,TGTGCCTGGACCAACGGTGGGGCCAACGTCCTGACTTTC
TRBV7-3,TRBJ2-3,-,-,CASSPLGGGDTQYF,TGTGCCAGCAGCCCTCTAGGGGGTGGGGATACGCAGTATTTT
TRBV21-1,TRBJ2-5,-,-,CASSKMRETQYF,TGTGCCAGCAGCAAAATGAGGGAGACCCAGTACTTC
TRBV18,TRBJ2-7,-,-,CASSPSQGGEQYF,TGTGCCAGCTCCCCCTCCCAAGGGGGGGAGCAGTACTTC
TRBV6-5,TRBJ1-2,-,-,CASRTDDGYGYTF,TGTGCCAGCAGGACGGACGACGGGTATGGCTACACCTTC
TRBV10-1,TRBJ2-1,TRBD2,-,CATLLLAGDDNEQFF,TGCGCCACCCTTCTTCTAGCGGGAGATGACAATGAGCAGTTCTTC
TRBV4-3,TRBJ1-1,-,-,CASSQAMNTEAFF,TGCGCCAGCAGCCAAGCAATGAACACTGAAGCTTTCTTT
TRBV7-2,TRBJ2-7,TRBD1,once,CASSRDRDTYEQYF,TGTGCCAGCAGCCGGGACAGGGACACCTACGAGCAGTACTTC
TRBV18,TRBJ1-1,-,-,CASSPISTGPNEAFF,TGTGCCAGCTCACCAATCTCGACAGGTCCGAATGAAGCTTTCTTT